This is a list of T cell receptor beta chains from one sample in a study of T-cell memory formation after mild COVID-19. MiXCR, run by TCRdb on the 5' RACE reads, gives a single entry per CDR3 protein. The sample carries 300,000 or so distinct CDR3 sequences, around 16% recorded once. The material sequenced was PBMCs or a T cell subset sorted from them (not recorded which). These receptors originate from a man younger than 30 who had mild COVID-19 (a few samples of this study predate the infection). Cell type and time point are not known. The conserved cysteine and the conserved F or W are not part of the CDR3 here. D genes are given only for firm matches.

TRBV4-1 | . | ASSLGGLSKNIQY
TRBV7-2 | . | ASSFSYNYGYT
TRBV29-1 | . | SVEGLTDYNYGYT
TRBV5-1 | . | ASSQGPISYEQY
TRBV5-1 | . | ASSLDGGGTQY
TRBV4-3 | . | ASSQGGVTEAF
TRBV12-3/TRBV12-4 | . | ASSLLRQRQPQH
TRBV5-1 | . | ASSGGRGGNEQF
TRBV9 | . | ASSVAGRQHSPLH
TRBV7-4 | . | ASSVGPNNQPQH
TRBV6-5 | TRBD1 | ASGRQGSYT
TRBV6-6 | TRBD1 | ASSYRGQVTDTQY
TRBV7-8 | . | ASSLRELQNTEAF
TRBV12-3/TRBV12-4 | . | ASSLIGIEETQY
TRBV7-2 | . | ASSFMGLDQPQH
TRBV13 | . | ASSSPGYEQY
TRBV9 | . | ASSVYSGTNQETQY
TRBV7-9 | . | ASSLSSEADTQY
TRBV19 | . | ASSIPPINIQY
TRBV25-1 | . | ASSSLSEAF
TRBV12-3/TRBV12-4 | . | ASSLLAGATEAF
TRBV12-3/TRBV12-4 | . | ASSRTVNEQF
TRBV25-1 | TRBD2 | ASSVSGGINEQF
TRBV6-1 | TRBD2 | ASSETIAGEPVTQY
TRBV7-9 | TRBD2 | ASAGGANTGELF
TRBV14 | TRBD1 | ASSRAGTGGLKTQY
TRBV5-4 | . | ASWAQTSSYNEQF
TRBV18 | TRBD1 | ASSLNTLGIGQGQDTQY
TRBV6-4 | TRBD1 | ASSLTGGTTDTQY
TRBV5-4 | . | ASSSGTLGDTDTQY
TRBV24-1 | . | ATSDLGRVTEAF
TRBV20-1 | TRBD2 | SAGGLAGNEQF
TRBV7-5 | . | ISVPEARGRAF
TRBV5-4 | . | ASSLGGLGAYSPLH
TRBV20-1 | TRBD2 | SAEGLAGNYNEQF
TRBV7-2 | TRBD1 | ASSSRGQQKLF
TRBV7-9 | . | ASSPGAGSRAF
TRBV12-3/TRBV12-4 | . | ASRSPQETQY
TRBV7-2 | . | ASSLGIGGSLGGNTIY
TRBV4-3 | . | ASSQELGPYNEQF
TRBV15 | . | ATSREGGQLEAF
TRBV27 | TRBD1 | ASSIRDRMTYEQY
TRBV6-5 | . | ASSRKDDSTDTQY
TRBV11-2 | . | ASSLGTVKETQY
TRBV20-1 | TRBD2 | SARAPGLASQETQY
TRBV29-1 | TRBD2 | SAEGLAGGQSTDTQY
TRBV9 | TRBD1 | ASSVLTGGDGYT
TRBV6-5 | . | ASSYEGYSPLH
TRBV4-1 | . | ASSQEDGGNTEAF
TRBV5-1 | . | ASRYGGNTEAF
TRBV29-1 | TRBD2 | SVGLAGGYEQY
TRBV2 | TRBD1 | ASSSDRGTDTQY
TRBV5-1 | TRBD1 | ASATGQGNSPLH
TRBV2 | TRBD1 | ASSEGAGGETQY
TRBV4-3 | . | ASSQEFGRAYGYT